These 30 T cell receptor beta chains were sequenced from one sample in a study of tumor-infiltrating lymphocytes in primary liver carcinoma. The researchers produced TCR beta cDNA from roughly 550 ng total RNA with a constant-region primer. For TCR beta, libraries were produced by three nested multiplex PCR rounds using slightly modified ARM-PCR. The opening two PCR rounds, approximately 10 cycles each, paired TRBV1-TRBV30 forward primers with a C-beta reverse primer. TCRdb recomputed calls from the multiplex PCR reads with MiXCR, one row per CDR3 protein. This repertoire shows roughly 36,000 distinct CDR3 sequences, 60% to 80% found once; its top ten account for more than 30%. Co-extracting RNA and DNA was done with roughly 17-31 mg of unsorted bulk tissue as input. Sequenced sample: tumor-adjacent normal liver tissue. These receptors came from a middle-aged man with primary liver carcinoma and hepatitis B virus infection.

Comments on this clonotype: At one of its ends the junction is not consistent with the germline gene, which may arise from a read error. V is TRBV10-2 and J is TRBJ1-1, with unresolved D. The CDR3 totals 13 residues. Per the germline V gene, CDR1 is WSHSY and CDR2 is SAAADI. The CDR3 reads CASSDVENTETFF. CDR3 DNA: TGCGCCAGCAGTGATGTGGAAAACACTGAAACTTTCTTT.

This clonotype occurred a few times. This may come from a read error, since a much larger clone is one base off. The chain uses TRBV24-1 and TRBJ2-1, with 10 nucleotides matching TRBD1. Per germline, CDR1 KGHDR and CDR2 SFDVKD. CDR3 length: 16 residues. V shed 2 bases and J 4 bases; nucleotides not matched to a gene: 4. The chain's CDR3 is CATSDSGTGDYNEQFF. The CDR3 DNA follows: TGTGCCACCAGTGATTCCGGGACAGGGGATTACAATGAGCAGTTCTTC.

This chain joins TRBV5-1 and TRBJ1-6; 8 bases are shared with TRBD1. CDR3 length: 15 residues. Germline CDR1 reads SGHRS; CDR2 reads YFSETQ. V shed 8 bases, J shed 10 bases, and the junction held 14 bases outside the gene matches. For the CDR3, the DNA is TGCGCCAGTGGCCAGACAGGGGACGAATGGTCACCCCTCCACTTT. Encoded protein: CASGQTGDEWSPLHF.

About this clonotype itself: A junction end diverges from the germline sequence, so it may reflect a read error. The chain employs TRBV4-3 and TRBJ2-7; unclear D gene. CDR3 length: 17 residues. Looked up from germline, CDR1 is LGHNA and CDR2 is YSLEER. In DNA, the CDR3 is TGCGCCAGCAGCCAAGTGGTCACAGATCGAATCTCCCACGAGCAATACTTC. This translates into CASSQVVTDRISHEQYF.

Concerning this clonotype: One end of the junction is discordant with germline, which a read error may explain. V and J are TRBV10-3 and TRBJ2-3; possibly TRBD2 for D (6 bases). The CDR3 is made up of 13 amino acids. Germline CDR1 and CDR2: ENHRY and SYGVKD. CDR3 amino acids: CVINTGLEDTQYF. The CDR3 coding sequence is TGTGTCATCAATACGGGACTCGAAGATACGCAGTATTTC.

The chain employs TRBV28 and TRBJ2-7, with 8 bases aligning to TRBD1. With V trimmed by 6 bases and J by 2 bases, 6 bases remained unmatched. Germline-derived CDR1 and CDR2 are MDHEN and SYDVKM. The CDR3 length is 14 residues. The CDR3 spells CASRWDRTTYEQYF. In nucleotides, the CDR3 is TGTGCCAGCAGATGGGACAGGACCACCTACGAGCAGTACTTC.

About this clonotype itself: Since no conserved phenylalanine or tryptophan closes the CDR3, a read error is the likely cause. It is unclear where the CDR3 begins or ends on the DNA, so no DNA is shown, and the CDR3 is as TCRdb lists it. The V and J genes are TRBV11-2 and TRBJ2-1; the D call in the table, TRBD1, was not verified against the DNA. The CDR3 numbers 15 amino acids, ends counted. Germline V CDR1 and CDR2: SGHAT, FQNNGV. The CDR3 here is CASSTPGQGFNEEFL.

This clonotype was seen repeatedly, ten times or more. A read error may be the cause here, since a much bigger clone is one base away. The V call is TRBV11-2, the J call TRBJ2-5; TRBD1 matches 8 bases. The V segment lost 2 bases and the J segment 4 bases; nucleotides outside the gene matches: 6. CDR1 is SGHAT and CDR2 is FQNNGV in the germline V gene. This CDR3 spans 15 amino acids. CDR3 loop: CASSLIRGRRETQYF. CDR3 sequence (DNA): TGTGCCAGCAGCTTAATCAGGGGGCGCCGAGAGACCCAGTACTTC.

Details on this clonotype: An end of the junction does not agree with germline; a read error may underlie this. The CDR3 region is CACSLRREGTYEQYF. CDR3 bases: TGCGCCTGCAGTTTACGGAGGGAGGGCACCTACGAGCAGTACTTC. This chain uses TRBV28 with TRBJ2-7; 7 nucleotides match TRBD2. The CDR3 totals 15 residues. Germline CDR1 and CDR2: MDHEN and SYDVKM.

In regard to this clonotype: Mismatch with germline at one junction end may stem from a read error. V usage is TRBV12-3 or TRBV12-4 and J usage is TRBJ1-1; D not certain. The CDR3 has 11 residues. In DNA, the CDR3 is TGTGCCAGCAGCCCGGGTACTGAAGCTATCTTT. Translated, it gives CASSPGTEAIF.

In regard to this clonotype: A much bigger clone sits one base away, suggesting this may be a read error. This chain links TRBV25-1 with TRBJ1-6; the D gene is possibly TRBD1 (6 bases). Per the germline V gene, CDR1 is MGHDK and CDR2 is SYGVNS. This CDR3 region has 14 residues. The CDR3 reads CASSAAGVGSLLHF. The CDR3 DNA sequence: TGTGCCAGCAGTGCAGCAGGGGTAGGATCACTCCTCCACTTT. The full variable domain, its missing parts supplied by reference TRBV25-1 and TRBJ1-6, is EADIYQTPRYLVIGTGKKITLECSQTMGHDKMYWYQQDPGMELHLIHYSYGVNSTEKGDLSSESTVSRIRTEHFPLTLESARPSHTSQYLCASSAAGVGSLLHFGNGTRLTVT.

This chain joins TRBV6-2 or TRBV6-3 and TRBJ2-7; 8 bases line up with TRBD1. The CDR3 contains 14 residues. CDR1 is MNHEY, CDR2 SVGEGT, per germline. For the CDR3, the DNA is TGTGTCGGCAGTTACTTAGGACAGGGCTACGAGCAGTACTTC. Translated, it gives CVGSYLGQGYEQYF.

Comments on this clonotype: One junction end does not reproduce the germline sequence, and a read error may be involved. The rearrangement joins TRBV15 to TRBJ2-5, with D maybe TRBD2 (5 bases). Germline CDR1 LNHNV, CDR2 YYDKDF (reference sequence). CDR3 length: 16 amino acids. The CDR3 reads CATSSDGGGLQGTQYF. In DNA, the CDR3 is TGTGCCACCAGCAGTGATGGCGGAGGACTCCAAGGGACCCAGTACTTC.

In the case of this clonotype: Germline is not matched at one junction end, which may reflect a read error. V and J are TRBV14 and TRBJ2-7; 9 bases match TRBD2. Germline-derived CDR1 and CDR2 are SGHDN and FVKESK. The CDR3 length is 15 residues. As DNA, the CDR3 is TGTGCCAGCAGCCAAGATACTGGCGGGAGGGGCGAGGAGTACTTC. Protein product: CASSQDTGGRGEEYF.

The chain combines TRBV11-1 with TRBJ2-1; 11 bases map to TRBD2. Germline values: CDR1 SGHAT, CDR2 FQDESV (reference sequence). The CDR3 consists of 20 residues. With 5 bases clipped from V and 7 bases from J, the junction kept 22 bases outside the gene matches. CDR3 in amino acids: CASSIGKTSGASGFCNEQFF. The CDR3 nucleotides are TGTGCCAGCAGCATAGGAAAGACTAGCGGGGCCTCAGGGTTCTGTAATGAGCAGTTCTTC.

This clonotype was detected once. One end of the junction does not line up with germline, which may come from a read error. The CDR3 loop is CANSQKEGTETQYF. CDR3 coding DNA: TGCGCCAACAGCCAAAAAGAAGGCACAGAAACGCAGTATTTT. The chain carries TRBV4-1 and TRBJ2-3; D call uncertain. Per germline, CDR1 MGHRA and CDR2 YSYEKL. The CDR3 contains 14 residues.

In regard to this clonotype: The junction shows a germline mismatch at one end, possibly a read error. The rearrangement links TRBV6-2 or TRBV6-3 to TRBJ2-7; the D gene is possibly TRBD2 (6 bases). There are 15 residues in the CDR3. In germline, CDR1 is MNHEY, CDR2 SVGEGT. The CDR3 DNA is TGTGCCAGCAGTCTACGAACGGGAGTAAACTACGAGCTGTACTTC. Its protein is CASSLRTGVNYELYF.

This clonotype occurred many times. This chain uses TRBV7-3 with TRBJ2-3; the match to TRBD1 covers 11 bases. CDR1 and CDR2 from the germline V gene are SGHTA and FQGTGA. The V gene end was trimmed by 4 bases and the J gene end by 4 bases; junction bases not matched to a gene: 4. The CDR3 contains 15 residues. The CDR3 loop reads CASSSGQGAADTQYF. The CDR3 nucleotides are TGTGCCAGCAGCTCCGGACAGGGGGCGGCAGATACGCAGTATTTT. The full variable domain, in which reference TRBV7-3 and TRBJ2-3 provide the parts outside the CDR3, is GAGVSQTPSNKVTEKGKYVELRCDPISGHTALYWYRQSLGQGPEFLIYFQGTGAADDSGLPNDRFFAVRPEGSVSTLKIQRTERGDSAVYLCASSSGQGAADTQYFGPGTRLTVL.

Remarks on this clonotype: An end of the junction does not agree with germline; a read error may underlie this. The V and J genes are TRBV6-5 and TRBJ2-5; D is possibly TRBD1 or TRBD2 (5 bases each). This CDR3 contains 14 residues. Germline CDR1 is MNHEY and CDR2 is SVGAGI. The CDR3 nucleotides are TGTGCCAGAGGGAAAGGGGAAAGTGGGGAGACCCAATACTTC. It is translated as CARGKGESGETQYF.

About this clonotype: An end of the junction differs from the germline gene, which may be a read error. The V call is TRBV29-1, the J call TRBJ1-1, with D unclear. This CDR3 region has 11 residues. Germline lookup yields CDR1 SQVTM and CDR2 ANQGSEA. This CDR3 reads CSLIENTEVFF. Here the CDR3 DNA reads TGCAGCCTTATCGAGAACACTGAAGTTTTCTTT.

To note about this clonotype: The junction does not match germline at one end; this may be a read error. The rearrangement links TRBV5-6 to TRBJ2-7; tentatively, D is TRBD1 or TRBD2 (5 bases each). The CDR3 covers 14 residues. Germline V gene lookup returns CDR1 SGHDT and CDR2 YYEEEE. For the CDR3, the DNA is TGCGTCAGCGGCCCGGGACCGGGTACGATAGAGCAGTACTTC. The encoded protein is CVSGPGPGTIEQYF.

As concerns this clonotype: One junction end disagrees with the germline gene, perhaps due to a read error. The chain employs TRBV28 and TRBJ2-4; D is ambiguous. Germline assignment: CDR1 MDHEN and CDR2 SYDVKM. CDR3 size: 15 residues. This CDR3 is CVSSPRGLARNIQYF. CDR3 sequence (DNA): TGTGTCAGCAGCCCTCGCGGTTTGGCCAGAAACATTCAGTACTTC.

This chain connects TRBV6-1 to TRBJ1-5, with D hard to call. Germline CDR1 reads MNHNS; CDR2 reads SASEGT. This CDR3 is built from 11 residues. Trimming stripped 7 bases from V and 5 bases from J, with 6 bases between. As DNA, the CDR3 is TGTGCCAGCACTGTGGATCAGCCCCAGCATTTT. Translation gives CASTVDQPQHF.

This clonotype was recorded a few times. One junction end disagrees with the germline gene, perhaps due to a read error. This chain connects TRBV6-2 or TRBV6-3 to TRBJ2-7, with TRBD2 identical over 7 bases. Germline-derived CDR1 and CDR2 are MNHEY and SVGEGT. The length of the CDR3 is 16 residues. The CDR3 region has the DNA TGTGCCAGCAGTTACTCGGGTCGGGGGGTCCCCTACAAGCAGTACTTC. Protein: CASSYSGRGVPYKQYF.

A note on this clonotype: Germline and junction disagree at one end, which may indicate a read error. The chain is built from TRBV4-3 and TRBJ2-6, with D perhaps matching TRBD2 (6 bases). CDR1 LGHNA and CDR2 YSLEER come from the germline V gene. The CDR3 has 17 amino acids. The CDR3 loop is CASSQDGSWRGANVLTF. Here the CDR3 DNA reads TGTGCCAGCAGCCAAGATGGGTCATGGCGCGGGGCCAATGTCCTGACTTTC.

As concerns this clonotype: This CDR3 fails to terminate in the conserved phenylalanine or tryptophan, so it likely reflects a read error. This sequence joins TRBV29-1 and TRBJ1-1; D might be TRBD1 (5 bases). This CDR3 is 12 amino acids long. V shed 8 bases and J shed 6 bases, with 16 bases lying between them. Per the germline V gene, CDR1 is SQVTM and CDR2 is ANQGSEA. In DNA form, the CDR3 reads TGCAGCATTCGATGGGGCGCGTCTGAAGCTTTCTTA. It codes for CSIRWGASEAFL.

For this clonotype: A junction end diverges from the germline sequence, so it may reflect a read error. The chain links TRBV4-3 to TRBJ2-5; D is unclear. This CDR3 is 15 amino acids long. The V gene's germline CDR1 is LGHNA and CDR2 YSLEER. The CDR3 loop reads CVSSQGSAIQETQSF. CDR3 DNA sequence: TGCGTCAGCAGCCAAGGATCGGCTATCCAAGAGACCCAGTCCTTC.

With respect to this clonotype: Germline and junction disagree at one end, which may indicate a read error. The CDR3 DNA sequence: TGTGTCAGCAGCCCGACTGGGACTAGCGGGAGTGGAGATACACAGTATTTT. This translates into CVSSPTGTSGSGDTQYF. The rearrangement uses TRBV5-5 and TRBJ2-3, with 14 bases lining up with TRBD2. The CDR3 is made up of 17 amino acids. Germline CDR1 reads SGHKS; CDR2 reads YYEKEE (reference sequence). The variable domain in full, with the rest retrieved from reference TRBV5-5 and TRBJ2-3, is DAGVTQSPTHLIKTRGQQVTLRCSPISGHKSVSWYQQVLGQGPQFIFQYYEKEERGRGNFPDRFSARQFPNYSSELNVNALLLGDSALYLCVSSPTGTSGSGDTQYFGPGTRLTVL.

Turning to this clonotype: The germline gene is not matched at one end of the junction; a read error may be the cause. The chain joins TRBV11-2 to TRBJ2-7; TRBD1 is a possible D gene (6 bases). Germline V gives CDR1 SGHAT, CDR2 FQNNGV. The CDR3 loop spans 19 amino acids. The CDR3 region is CASSFDRPRRSSYGYEQCF. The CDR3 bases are TGTGCTAGCAGCTTCGACAGGCCCCGACGTTCTTCGTACGGTTACGAACAGTGCTTC. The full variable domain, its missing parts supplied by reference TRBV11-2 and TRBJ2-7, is EAGVAQSPRYKIIEKRQSVAFWCNPISGHATLYWYQQILGQGPKLLIQFQNNGVVDDSQLPKDRFSAERLKGVDSTLKIQPAKLEDSAVYLCASSFDRPRRSSYGYEQCFGPGTRLTVT.

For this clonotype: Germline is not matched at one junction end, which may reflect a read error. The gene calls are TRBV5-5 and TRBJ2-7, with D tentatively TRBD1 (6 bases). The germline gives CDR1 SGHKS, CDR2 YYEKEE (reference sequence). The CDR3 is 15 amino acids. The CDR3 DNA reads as TGTGCCAACAGCTTGGGGGCAAGGAGCTCCTACGAGCAGTACTTC. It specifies CANSLGARSSYEQYF.